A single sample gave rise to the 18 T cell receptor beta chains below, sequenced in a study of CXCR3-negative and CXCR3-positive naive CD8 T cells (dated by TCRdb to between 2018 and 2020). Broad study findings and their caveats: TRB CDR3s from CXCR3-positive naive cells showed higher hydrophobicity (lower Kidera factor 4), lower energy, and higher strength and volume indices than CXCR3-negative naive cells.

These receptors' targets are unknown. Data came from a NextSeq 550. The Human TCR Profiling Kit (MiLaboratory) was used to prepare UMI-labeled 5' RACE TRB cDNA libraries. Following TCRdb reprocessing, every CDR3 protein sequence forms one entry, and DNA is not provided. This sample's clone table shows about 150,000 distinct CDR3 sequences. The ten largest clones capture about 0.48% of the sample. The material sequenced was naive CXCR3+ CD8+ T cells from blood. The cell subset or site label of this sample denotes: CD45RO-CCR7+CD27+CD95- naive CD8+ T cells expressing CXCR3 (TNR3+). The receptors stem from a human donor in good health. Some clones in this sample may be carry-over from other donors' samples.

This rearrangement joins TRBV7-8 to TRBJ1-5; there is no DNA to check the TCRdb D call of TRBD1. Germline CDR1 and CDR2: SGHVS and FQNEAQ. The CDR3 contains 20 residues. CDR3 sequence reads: CASSQKQSGTALHFNQPQHF.

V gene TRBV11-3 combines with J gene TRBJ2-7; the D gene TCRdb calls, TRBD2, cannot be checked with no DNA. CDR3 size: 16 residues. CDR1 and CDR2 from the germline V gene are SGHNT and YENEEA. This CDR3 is CASSPSLEMPNYEQYF.

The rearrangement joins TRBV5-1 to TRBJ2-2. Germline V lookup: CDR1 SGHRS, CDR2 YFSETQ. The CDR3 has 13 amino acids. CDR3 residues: CASSKPGLGELFF.

The CDR3 reads CATSRVPGTSVLRDQETQYF. The V gene is TRBV15, the J gene TRBJ2-5; with no DNA, the TCRdb D assignment of TRBD2 cannot be verified. Germline CDR1 reads LNHNV; CDR2 reads YYDKDF (reference sequence). This CDR3 is built from 20 residues. The full variable domain, in which reference TRBV15 and TRBJ2-5 provide the parts outside the CDR3, is DAMVIQNPRYQVTQFGKPVTLSCSQTLNHNVMYWYQQKSSQAPKLLFHYYDKDFNNEADTPDNFQSRRPNTSFCFLDIRSPGLGDTAMYLCATSRVPGTSVLRDQETQYFGPGTRLLVL.

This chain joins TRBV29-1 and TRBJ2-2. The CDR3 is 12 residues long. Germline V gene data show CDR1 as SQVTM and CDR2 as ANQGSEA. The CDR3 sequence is CSAATDTGELFF.

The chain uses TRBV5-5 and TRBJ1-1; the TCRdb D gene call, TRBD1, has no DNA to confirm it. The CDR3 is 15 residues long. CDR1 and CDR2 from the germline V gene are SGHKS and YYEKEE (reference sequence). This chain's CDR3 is CASSWDSGGYTEALF.

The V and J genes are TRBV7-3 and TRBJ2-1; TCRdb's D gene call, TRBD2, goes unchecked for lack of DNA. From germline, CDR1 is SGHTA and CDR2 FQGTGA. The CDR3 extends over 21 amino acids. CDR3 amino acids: CASSLIPSLTPTSGGNNEQFF. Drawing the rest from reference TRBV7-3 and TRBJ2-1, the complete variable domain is GAGVSQTPSNKVTEKGKYVELRCDPISGHTALYWYRQSLGQGPEFLIYFQGTGAADDSGLPNDRFFAVRPEGSVSTLKIQRTERGDSAVYLCASSLIPSLTPTSGGNNEQFFGPGTRLTVL.

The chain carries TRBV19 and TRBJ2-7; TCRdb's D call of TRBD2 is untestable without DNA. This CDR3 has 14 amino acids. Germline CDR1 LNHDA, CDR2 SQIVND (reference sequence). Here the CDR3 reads CASSPSGRVYEQYF.

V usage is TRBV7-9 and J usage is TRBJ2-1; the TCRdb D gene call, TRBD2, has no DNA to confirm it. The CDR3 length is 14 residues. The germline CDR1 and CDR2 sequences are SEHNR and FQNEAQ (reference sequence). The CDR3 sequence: CASSGGGAYNEQFF.

CDR3 sequence: CASSPPATGSNTEAFF. The V call is TRBV28, the J call TRBJ1-1; TCRdb picks TRBD1, but there is no DNA to check that call. Germline CDR1 and CDR2: MDHEN and SYDVKM. The CDR3 totals 16 residues.

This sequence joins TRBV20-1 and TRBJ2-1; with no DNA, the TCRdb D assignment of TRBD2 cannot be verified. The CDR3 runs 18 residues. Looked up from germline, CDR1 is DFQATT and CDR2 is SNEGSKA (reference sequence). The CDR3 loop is CSASQLAGAPRWGNEQFF.

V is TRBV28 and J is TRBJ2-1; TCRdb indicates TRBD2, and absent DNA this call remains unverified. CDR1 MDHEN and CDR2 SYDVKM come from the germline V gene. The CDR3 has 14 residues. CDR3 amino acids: CASSGTSPYNEQFF.

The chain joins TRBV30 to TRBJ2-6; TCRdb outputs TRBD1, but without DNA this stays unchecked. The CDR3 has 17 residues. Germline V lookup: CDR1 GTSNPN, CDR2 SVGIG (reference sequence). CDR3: CAWRKGQGVLGANVLTF.

The CDR3 region is CASSYRDLVETQYF. The chain combines TRBV28 with TRBJ2-5; lacking DNA, the TRBD1 call made by TCRdb goes unchecked. The V gene's germline CDR1 is MDHEN and CDR2 SYDVKM. The CDR3 consists of 14 residues.

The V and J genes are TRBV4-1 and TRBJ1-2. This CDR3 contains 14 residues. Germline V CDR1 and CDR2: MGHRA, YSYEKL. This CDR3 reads CASSQGQQNYGYTF.

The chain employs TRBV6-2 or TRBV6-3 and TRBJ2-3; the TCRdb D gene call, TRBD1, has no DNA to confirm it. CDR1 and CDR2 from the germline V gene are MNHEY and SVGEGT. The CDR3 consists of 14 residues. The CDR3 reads CASSRAPLGHTQYF.

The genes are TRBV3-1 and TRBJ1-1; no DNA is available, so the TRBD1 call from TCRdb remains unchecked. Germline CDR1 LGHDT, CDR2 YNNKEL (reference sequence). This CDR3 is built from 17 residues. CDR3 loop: CASSQEIAPGASTEAFF. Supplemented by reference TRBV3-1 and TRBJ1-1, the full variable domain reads DTAVSQTPKYLVTQMGNDKSIKCEQNLGHDTMYWYKQDSKKFLKIMFSYNNKELIINETVPNRFSPKSPDKAHLNLHINSLELGDSAVYFCASSQEIAPGASTEAFFGQGTRLTVV.

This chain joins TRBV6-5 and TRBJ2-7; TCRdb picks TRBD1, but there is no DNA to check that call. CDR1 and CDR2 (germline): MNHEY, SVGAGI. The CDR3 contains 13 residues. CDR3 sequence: CAVTGQSSYEQYF.